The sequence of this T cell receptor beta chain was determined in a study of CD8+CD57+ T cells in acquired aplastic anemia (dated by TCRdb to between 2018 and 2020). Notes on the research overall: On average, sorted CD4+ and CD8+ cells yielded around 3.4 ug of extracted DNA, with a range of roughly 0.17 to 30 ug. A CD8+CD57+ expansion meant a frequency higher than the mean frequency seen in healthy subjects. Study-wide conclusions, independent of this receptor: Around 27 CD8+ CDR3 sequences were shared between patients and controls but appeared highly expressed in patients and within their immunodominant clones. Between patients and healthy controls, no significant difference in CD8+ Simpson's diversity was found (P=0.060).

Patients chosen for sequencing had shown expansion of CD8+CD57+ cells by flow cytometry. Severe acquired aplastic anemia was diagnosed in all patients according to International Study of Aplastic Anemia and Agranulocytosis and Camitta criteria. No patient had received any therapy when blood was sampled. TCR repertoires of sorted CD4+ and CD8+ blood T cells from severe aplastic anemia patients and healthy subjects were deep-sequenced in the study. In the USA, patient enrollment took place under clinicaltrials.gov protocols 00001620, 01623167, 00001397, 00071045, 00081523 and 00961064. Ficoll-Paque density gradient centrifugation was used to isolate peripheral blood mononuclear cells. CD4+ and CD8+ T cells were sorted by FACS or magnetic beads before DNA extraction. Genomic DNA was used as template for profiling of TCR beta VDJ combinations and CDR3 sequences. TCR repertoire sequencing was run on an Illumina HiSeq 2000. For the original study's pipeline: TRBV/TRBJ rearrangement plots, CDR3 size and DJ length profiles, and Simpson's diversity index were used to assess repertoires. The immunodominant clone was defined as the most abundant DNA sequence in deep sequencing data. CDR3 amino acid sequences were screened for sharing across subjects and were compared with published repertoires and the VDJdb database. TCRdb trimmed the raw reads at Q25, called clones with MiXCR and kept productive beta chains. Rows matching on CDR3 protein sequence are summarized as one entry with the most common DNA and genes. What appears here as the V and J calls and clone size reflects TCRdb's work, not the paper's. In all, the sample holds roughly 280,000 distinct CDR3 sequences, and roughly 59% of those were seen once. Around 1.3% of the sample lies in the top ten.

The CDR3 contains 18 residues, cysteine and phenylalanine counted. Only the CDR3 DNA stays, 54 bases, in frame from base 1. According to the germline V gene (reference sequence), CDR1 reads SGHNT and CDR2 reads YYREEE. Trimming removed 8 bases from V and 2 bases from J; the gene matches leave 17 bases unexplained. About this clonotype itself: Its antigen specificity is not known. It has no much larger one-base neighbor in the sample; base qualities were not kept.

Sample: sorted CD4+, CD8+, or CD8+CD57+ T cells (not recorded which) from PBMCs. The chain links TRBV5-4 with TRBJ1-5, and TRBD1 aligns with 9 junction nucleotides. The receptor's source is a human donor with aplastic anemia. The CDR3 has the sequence CASGVVWGQGVRNQPQHF. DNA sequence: TGTGCCAGTGGCGTGGTTTGGGGACAGGGCGTTCGCAATCAGCCCCAGCATTTT. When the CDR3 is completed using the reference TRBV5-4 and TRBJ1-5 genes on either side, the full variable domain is ETGVTQSPTHLIKTRGQQVTLRCSSQSGHNTVSWYQQALGQGPQFIFQYYREEENGRGNFPPRFSGLQFPNYSSELNVNALELDDSALYLCASGVVWGQGVRNQPQHFGDGTRLSIL.